These 16 T cell receptor beta chains were all obtained from the same sample, sequenced in a study of T cells after yellow fever vaccination. Via MiXCR, TCRdb re-called the 5' RACE reads, giving one row per CDR3 protein. The sample yields about 170,000 distinct CDR3 sequences, 11% seen once. The input for sequencing was CD8+ T cells sorted from PBMCs, taken 15 days after the yellow fever booster vaccination. Source of these receptors: a man aged 18-30 years who received the YFV17D yellow fever vaccine.

The chain is built from TRBV3-1 and TRBJ1-2; D remains ambiguous. Trimming removed 0 bases at V and 1 base at J, with 9 bases between. The CDR3 is 15 residues long. Germline loops: CDR1 LGHDT, CDR2 YNNKEL (reference sequence). The CDR3 protein is CASSQEIYSNYGYTF. The CDR3 DNA reads as TGTGCCAGCAGCCAAGAAATTTACAGTAACTATGGCTACACCTTC.

The V gene is TRBV20-1, the J gene TRBJ2-5; tentatively, D is TRBD1 (5 bases). Trimming pared 3 bases from V and 7 bases from J, leaving 15 bases between. Germline CDR1 reads DFQATT; CDR2 reads SNEGSKA (reference sequence). CDR3 length: 13 residues. The CDR3 DNA sequence: TGCAGTGCTAGTTTTTACCAGGGTGGGACCCAGTACTTC. Its protein is CSASFYQGGTQYF.

This clonotype occurred a few times. The chain carries TRBV10-3 and TRBJ2-7; D gene uncertain. Germline CDR1 reads ENHRY; CDR2 reads SYGVKD. This CDR3 region has 11 residues. With 2 bases removed from V and 4 bases from J, the gap between germline ends came to 3 bases. CDR3: CAISEGYEQYV. In DNA, the CDR3 is TGTGCCATCAGTGAGGGGTACGAGCAGTACGTC.

This clonotype showed up just a few times. This sequence joins TRBV7-9 and TRBJ2-7; no clear D gene. The V and J ends lost 0 bases and 5 bases respectively, with 5 bases between them. CDR1 is SEHNR and CDR2 is FQNEAQ in the germline V gene (reference sequence). The CDR3 has 12 amino acids. CDR3 in DNA: TGTGCCAGCAGCTTAGCGGTCAACGAGCAGTACTTC. As protein: CASSLAVNEQYF.

A few counts support this clonotype. The chain employs TRBV7-2 and TRBJ2-1, with D uncertain. Germline values: CDR1 SGHTA, CDR2 FQGNSA. This CDR3 has 15 residues. Trimming pared 6 bases from V and 1 base from J, leaving 13 bases between. Here the CDR3 DNA reads TGTGCCAGCAGGCCCGGCCCTCTATCCTACAATGAGCAGTTCTTC. As protein: CASRPGPLSYNEQFF.

The sample holds many counts of this clonotype. The chain recombines TRBV5-1 with TRBJ2-5; TRBD1 aligns across 9 bases. The germline V gene encodes CDR1 SGHRS and CDR2 YFSETQ. This CDR3 comprises 16 residues. V was pared by 3 bases and J by 5 bases, with 11 bases of the junction left unmatched. The CDR3 DNA is TGCGCCAGCAGCTCTGTACAGGGGGCGTTGGGGGAGACCCAGTACTTC. Encoded protein: CASSSVQGALGETQYF.

This clonotype was picked up a small number of times. The V gene is TRBV7-9, the J gene TRBJ2-1; the D gene is possibly TRBD2 (6 bases). Germline values: CDR1 SEHNR, CDR2 FQNEAQ (reference sequence). Trimming took 5 bases from V and 0 from J, leaving 20 bases between them. The CDR3 has 18 residues. In DNA form, the CDR3 reads TGTGCCAGCAGCCGCTTTCCCGGGGGACGAAGCTCCTACAATGAGCAGTTCTTC. Translation gives CASSRFPGGRSSYNEQFF.

V gene TRBV7-2 combines with J gene TRBJ1-1; a possible D gene is TRBD1 (5 bases). V shed 5 bases and J shed 2 bases, with 18 bases lying between them. Germline V gene data show CDR1 as SGHTA and CDR2 as FQGNSA. The CDR3 spans 16 residues. The CDR3 reads CASSPLQMTVNTEAFF. The CDR3 DNA reads TGTGCCAGCAGCCCGCTCCAAATGACAGTCAACACTGAAGCTTTCTTT.

This clonotype came up a few times. V and J are TRBV30 and TRBJ2-3; TRBD2 is a possible D gene (5 bases). There are 16 residues in the CDR3. The V end lost 0 bases, the J end lost 6 bases, and 19 bases lay between the germline ends. CDR1 and CDR2 from the germline V gene are GTSNPN and SVGIG (reference sequence). The CDR3, as DNA: TGTGCCTGGAGTGTCGGTTTGGGGAGTATATCCGATACGCAGTATTTT. Its translation: CAWSVGLGSISDTQYF.

This clonotype was detected only a few times. This chain uses TRBV4-1 with TRBJ2-3; TRBD2 matches 14 bases. The trim removed 5 bases at V and 5 bases at J, leaving 6 bases unmatched. CDR3 size: 16 residues. The V gene's germline CDR1 is MGHRA and CDR2 YSYEKL. The CDR3 sequence: CASSNSGTSGGDTQYF. The CDR3, as DNA: TGCGCCAGCAGCAACTCCGGGACTAGCGGGGGAGATACGCAGTATTTT.

This clonotype was seen only a few times. V and J are TRBV9 and TRBJ2-1, with 10 bases aligning to TRBD2. This CDR3 is built from 14 residues. V trimming: 1 base; J trimming: 8 bases; junction bases outside the gene matches: 3. CDR1 and CDR2 from the germline V gene are SGDLS and YYNGEE. CDR3 loop: CASSVTSGDDEQFF. CDR3 in DNA: TGTGCCAGCAGCGTAACTAGCGGGGACGATGAGCAGTTCTTC.

This clonotype was seen a handful of times. The chain employs TRBV10-3 and TRBJ1-1; D is possibly TRBD1 (5 bases). The CDR3 spans 12 residues. V gave up 8 bases and J gave up 4 bases, with 11 bases separating them. Germline V gene data show CDR1 as ENHRY and CDR2 as SYGVKD. The DNA of the CDR3 is TGTGCCATCTCTCAGGGCGGCACTGAAGCTTTCTTT. It codes for CAISQGGTEAFF.

This clonotype occurred a few times. This rearrangement joins TRBV7-3 to TRBJ2-7; 7 bases match TRBD1. The CDR3 is made up of 13 amino acids. Germline CDR1 is SGHTA and CDR2 is FQGTGA. Trimming removed 0 bases from V and 6 bases from J; junction bases left unmatched: 2. In nucleotides, the CDR3 is TGTGCCAGCAGCTTAACAGGGGGCGCCGAGCAGTACTTC. It codes for CASSLTGGAEQYF.

The sample holds a few counts of this clonotype. This chain joins TRBV4-1 and TRBJ2-7, with 7 positions matching TRBD1. CDR1 MGHRA and CDR2 YSYEKL come from the germline V gene. This CDR3 has 14 amino acids. Unmatched junction bases numbered 5, after V lost 3 bases and J lost 3 bases. The CDR3 bases are TGCGCCAGCAGCCACAGGGACAGTTACTACGAGCAGTACTTC. It codes for CASSHRDSYYEQYF.

This clonotype was detected only a few times. The chain uses TRBV29-1 and TRBJ2-4, with TRBD2 identical over 7 bases. Germline assignment: CDR1 SQVTM and CDR2 ANQGSEA. CDR3 length equals 13 residues. The J segment lost 8 bases and the V segment lost 0 bases, leaving 4 bases of the junction unmatched. CDR3 sequence reads: CSVEDPGRDIQYF. The CDR3 DNA reads TGCAGCGTTGAAGATCCGGGGAGGGACATTCAGTACTTC.

Ten or more counts support this clonotype. V gene TRBV24-1 combines with J gene TRBJ2-1; TRBD1 or TRBD2 may be the D gene (5 bases each). Germline-derived CDR1 and CDR2 are KGHDR and SFDVKD. The V and J ends lost 5 bases and 7 bases respectively, with 14 bases between them. CDR3 length equals 14 residues. CDR3 amino acids: CATSAPGTENEQFF. The CDR3 region has the DNA TGTGCCACCAGTGCCCCCGGGACGGAGAATGAGCAGTTCTTC.